Listed here are 2 T cell receptor beta chains from one sample, sequenced in a study of shared clonotypes between healthy human individuals. Only in-frame clones appear in the TCRdb table, and some are missing; sequencing was by immunoSEQ multiplex PCR. The data contain about 1,500,000 clones, 96% of them singletons. Sequencing was carried out using naive CD4+ T cells sorted from blood. Described subset: CD45RA+ positively selected. All receptors come from a young man in good health.

This chain links TRBV10-3 with TRBJ2-5, with 11 nucleotides matching TRBD2. Germline values: CDR1 ENHRY, CDR2 SYGVKD. The CDR3 sequence is 13 residues long. The V segment lost 5 bases and the J segment 4 bases; nucleotides outside the gene matches: 0. CDR3 nucleotide sequence: TGTGCCATCAGTCTAGCGGGAGGAGAGACCCAGTACTTC. It is translated as CAISLAGGETQYF.

The J gene is TRBJ2-1, the V gene TRBV2; 10 nucleotides agree with TRBD2. Germline-derived CDR1 and CDR2 are SNHLY and FYNNEI. The CDR3 spans 12 residues. Trimming took 5 bases from V and 10 from J; bases not matched to a gene: 2. CDR3 amino acids: CASSNSGREQFF. The CDR3 DNA sequence: TGTGCCAGCAGTAATAGCGGGAGGGAGCAGTTCTTC.